What follows are 24 T cell receptor beta chains derived from one specimen sequenced in a study of cytomegalovirus exposure and HLA in healthy donors. PCR amplification relied on 60 Vbeta primers (plus 13 Jbeta primers). Profiled with immunoSEQ multiplex PCR; TCRdb holds only in-frame clones, not every one. The sample has about 120,000 clones; over 70% are singletons. Sequenced input: PBMCs. The origin of the receptors is a female donor in good health and CMV-seropositive.

The V call is TRBV5-4, the J call TRBJ2-3, with TRBD2 matching 9 bases. Germline assignment: CDR1 SGHNT and CDR2 YYREEE (reference sequence). V gave up 4 bases and J gave up 0 bases; unmatched junction bases: 6. This CDR3 contains 16 residues. In DNA form, the CDR3 reads TGTGCCAGCAGCACCCGCCTAGCGGGGAGCACAGATACGCAGTATTTT. Translating gives CASSTRLAGSTDTQYF.

The chain couples TRBV30 to TRBJ2-2; D not certain. Trimming took 0 bases from V and 3 from J, leaving 14 bases between them. Germline CDR1 is GTSNPN and CDR2 is SVGIG (reference sequence). The CDR3 covers 16 residues. The CDR3 is CAWSVQRGRHTGELFF. CDR3 nucleotides: TGTGCCTGGAGTGTACAAAGAGGAAGGCACACCGGGGAGCTGTTTTTT.

The rearrangement joins TRBV11-3 to TRBJ2-5, with 8 bases lining up with TRBD1. From germline, CDR1 is SGHNT and CDR2 YENEEA. With V trimmed by 5 bases and J by 3 bases, 2 bases remained unmatched. This CDR3 region has 13 residues. The DNA of the CDR3 is TGTGCCAGCAGCGCGACAGGGGAAGAGACCCAGTACTTC. This codes for CASSATGEETQYF.

This clone appeared a single time. The chain couples TRBV12-5 to TRBJ2-2; unclear D gene. V was cut by 7 bases and J by 4 bases, with 10 bases left in between. This CDR3 spans 13 amino acids. The germline CDR1 and CDR2 sequences are LGHNT and FRNRAP. This CDR3 reads CASVAHSTGELFF. The CDR3 DNA is TGTGCTAGTGTGGCCCACAGCACCGGGGAGCTGTTTTTT. Based on the CDR3 plus reference TRBV12-5 and TRBJ2-2, the full variable domain is DARVTQTPRHKVTEMGQEVTMRCQPILGHNTVFWYRQTMMQGLELLAYFRNRAPLDDSGMPKDRFSAEMPDATLATLKIQPSEPRDSAVYFCASVAHSTGELFFGEGSRLTVL.

This clone was found once. The chain couples TRBV6-5 to TRBJ2-1; D call uncertain. Germline V gene sequence: CDR1 MNHEY, CDR2 SVGAGI. V lost 0 bases, J lost 6 bases, and 6 bases lay in between. The CDR3 runs to 13 residues. The CDR3 spells CASSYSSGNEQFF. CDR3 bases: TGTGCCAGCAGTTACTCGTCAGGCAATGAGCAGTTCTTC.

V is TRBV2 and J is TRBJ2-1; TRBD2 matches 11 bases. CDR1 SNHLY and CDR2 FYNNEI come from the germline V gene. The junction had 11 bases not matched to a gene; V was cut back by 8 bases and J by 5 bases. The CDR3 runs 16 residues. DNA of the CDR3: TGTGCCAGCCTGAAATTTCTAGCGGGGGGTAACAATGAGCAGTTCTTC. The encoded protein is CASLKFLAGGNNEQFF.

With respect to this clone: One end of the junction does not line up with germline, which may come from a read error. The chain links TRBV7-3 to TRBJ2-1; maybe TRBD1 (6 bases). From germline, CDR1 is SGHTA and CDR2 FQGTGA. The CDR3 runs to 15 residues. The CDR3 loop reads CASRLTGSHGNEQFF. DNA for the CDR3: TGTGCCAGCAGGTTAACAGGGAGTCATGGCAATGAGCAGTTCTTC. Complete variable domain (other parts from reference TRBV7-3 and TRBJ2-1): GAGVSQTPSNKVTEKGKYVELRCDPISGHTALYWYRQSLGQGPEFLIYFQGTGAADDSGLPNDRFFAVRPEGSVSTLKIQRTERGDSAVYLCASRLTGSHGNEQFFGPGTRLTVL.

The gene calls are TRBV28 and TRBJ2-2; 8 bases fit TRBD1. CDR1 and CDR2 (germline): MDHEN, SYDVKM. V lost 6 bases and J lost 4; bases outside the gene matches: 16. This CDR3 region has 18 residues. CDR3 nucleotides: TGTGCCAGCAGCGGTCCAGGGGGCGGTAGTCTTCGCACCGGGGAGCTGTTTTTT. Translated: CASSGPGGGSLRTGELFF.

V gene TRBV30 combines with J gene TRBJ2-3; 11 bases are a match to TRBD2. This CDR3 is built from 15 residues. Germline V gene data show CDR1 as GTSNPN and CDR2 as SVGIG (reference sequence). The V and J ends lost 0 bases and 4 bases, in that order; junction bases with no gene match: 3. CDR3 loop: CAWSVSGGAADTQYF. CDR3 DNA: TGTGCCTGGAGTGTTAGCGGGGGGGCCGCAGATACGCAGTATTTT.

The rearrangement uses TRBV5-1 and TRBJ2-7; 7 nucleotides align to TRBD1. Germline V gives CDR1 SGHRS, CDR2 YFSETQ. With 3 bases clipped from V and 5 bases from J, the junction kept 11 bases outside the gene matches. The CDR3 runs to 15 residues. The CDR3 DNA reads as TGCGCCAGCAGCTCTCCGGGACAGAAAGAAAACGAGCAGTACTTC. This gives the protein CASSSPGQKENEQYF.

The J gene is TRBJ1-1, the V gene TRBV2, with D possibly being TRBD1 (6 bases). V dropped 8 bases and J dropped 4 bases, with 11 bases sitting between them. CDR1 SNHLY and CDR2 FYNNEI come from the germline V gene. There are 12 residues in the CDR3. CDR3 nucleotide sequence: TGTGCCAGCTTGGGACATTTCACTGAAGCTTTCTTT. Its protein product is CASLGHFTEAFF.

V gene TRBV13 combines with J gene TRBJ2-1, with 12 nucleotides matching TRBD2. This CDR3 is built from 15 residues. The J segment lost 2 bases and the V segment lost 5 bases, leaving 1 base of the junction unmatched. Germline V gives CDR1 PRHDT, CDR2 FYEKMQ (reference sequence). DNA for the CDR3: TGTGCCAGCAGCCCTAGCGGGGGGGCCTACAATGAGCAGTTCTTC. This gives the protein CASSPSGGAYNEQFF.

The J gene is TRBJ1-4, the V gene TRBV19, with 8 bases aligning to TRBD1. The CDR3 spans 14 residues. The germline V gene has CDR1 LNHDA and CDR2 SQIVND (reference sequence). V shed 8 bases, J shed 11 bases, and the junction held 13 bases outside the gene matches. The chain's CDR3 is CASEDRGSGRKLFF. The CDR3 bases are TGTGCCAGTGAAGACAGGGGAAGTGGGAGGAAACTGTTTTTT. Full variable domain (rest looked up from reference TRBV19 and TRBJ1-4): DGGITQSPKYLFRKEGQNVTLSCEQNLNHDAMYWYRQDPGQGLRLIYYSQIVNDFQKGDIAEGYSVSREKKESFPLTVTSAQKNPTAFYLCASEDRGSGRKLFFGSGTQLSVL.

The V gene is TRBV7-2, the J gene TRBJ2-3; D perhaps matches TRBD2 (7 bases). CDR3 size: 16 residues. Germline-derived CDR1 and CDR2 are SGHTA and FQGNSA. Trimming took 0 bases from V and 0 from J, leaving 10 bases between them. CDR3 DNA: TGTGCCAGCAGCTTAGCGGGGGGGGCTAGCACAGATACGCAGTATTTT. This translates into CASSLAGGASTDTQYF.

The rearrangement uses TRBV19 and TRBJ2-3, with 11 bases identical to TRBD2. Germline CDR1 is LNHDA and CDR2 is SQIVND (reference sequence). The J segment lost 0 bases and the V segment lost 5 bases, leaving 4 bases of the junction unmatched. The CDR3 has 16 amino acids. CDR3: CASSAGTSGSTDTQYF. CDR3 sequence (DNA): TGTGCCAGTAGTGCCGGGACTAGCGGAAGCACAGATACGCAGTATTTT.

The V call is TRBV19, the J call TRBJ1-3; 7 nucleotides align to TRBD1. CDR1 is LNHDA, CDR2 SQIVND, per germline (reference sequence). The length of the CDR3 is 17 residues. Trimming removed 5 bases from V and 0 bases from J; junction bases left unmatched: 10. The DNA of the CDR3 is TGTGCCAGTAGTTGGAGACAGGGAAGGAGCTCTGGAAACACCATATATTTT. Translated: CASSWRQGRSSGNTIYF.

The CDR3 spells CASSSPGLGYTF. CDR3 nucleotide sequence: TGTGCCAGCAGCTCACCGGGACTTGGCTACACCTTC. This chain links TRBV7-9 with TRBJ1-2, with D possibly being TRBD1 (5 bases). This CDR3 is 12 amino acids long. V was clipped by 4 bases and J by 7 bases, with 10 bases between them. Germline CDR1 SEHNR, CDR2 FQNEAQ (reference sequence). The full variable domain, rest sourced from reference TRBV7-9 and TRBJ1-2, is DTGVSQNPRHKITKRGQNVTFRCDPISEHNRLYWYRQTLGQGPEFLTYFQNEAQLEKSRLLSDRFSAERPKGSFSTLEIQRTEQGDSAMYLCASSSPGLGYTFGSGTRLTVV.

The rearrangement uses TRBV7-3 and TRBJ2-7, with D unresolved. The ends were cut back, 0 bases at V and 5 bases at J, with 11 bases in the middle. The CDR3 extends over 14 amino acids. Germline lookup yields CDR1 SGHTA and CDR2 FQGTGA. The CDR3 DNA follows: TGTGCCAGCAGCTTAACGGCTCATGAGGACGAGCAGTACTTC. Amino acid sequence: CASSLTAHEDEQYF. Full variable domain (missing parts from reference TRBV7-3 and TRBJ2-7): GAGVSQTPSNKVTEKGKYVELRCDPISGHTALYWYRQSLGQGPEFLIYFQGTGAADDSGLPNDRFFAVRPEGSVSTLKIQRTERGDSAVYLCASSLTAHEDEQYFGPGTRLTVT.

CDR3 amino acids: CASRDSYSGNTIYF. The DNA for the CDR3 is TGTGCCAGCAGAGACAGTTACTCTGGAAACACCATATATTTT. The gene calls are TRBV6-5 and TRBJ1-3; D is possibly TRBD1 (5 bases). Deletions cut 6 bases from V and 0 bases from J, with 9 bases between. This CDR3 is 14 amino acids long. The germline V gene has CDR1 MNHEY and CDR2 SVGAGI.

This clone was observed a single time. This chain connects TRBV5-1 to TRBJ2-1; 13 positions agree with TRBD2. Germline loops: CDR1 SGHRS, CDR2 YFSETQ. The ends lost 5 bases at V and 7 bases at J; junction bases unmatched: 12. The CDR3 is 17 residues long. CDR3 coding DNA: TGCGCCAGCAGTGTACTAGCGGGGGGGCCTGGGAGGAATGAGCAGTTCTTC. Its translation is CASSVLAGGPGRNEQFF.

Details on this clone: Germline and junction disagree at one end, which may indicate a read error. J is TRBJ2-3 and V is TRBV6-5, with 11 bases fitting TRBD2. Germline CDR1 reads MNHEY; CDR2 reads SVGAGI. The CDR3 is 15 residues long. The CDR3 sequence is CTSSPLAGGRYTQYF. The CDR3 region has the DNA TGTACCAGCAGCCCATTAGCGGGGGGGCGATATACGCAGTATTTT.

The rearrangement uses TRBV2 and TRBJ1-2; the D gene is possibly TRBD1 (6 bases). The CDR3 consists of 12 residues. V was clipped by 8 bases and J by 8 bases, with 15 bases between them. Germline V gives CDR1 SNHLY, CDR2 FYNNEI. CDR3 region: CASSTGFEGYTF. CDR3 DNA sequence: TGTGCCAGCTCTACAGGGTTTGAAGGCTACACCTTC.

The rearrangement links TRBV6-5 to TRBJ1-5; D is possibly TRBD1 (5 bases). The CDR3 runs to 14 residues. Germline CDR1 MNHEY, CDR2 SVGAGI. V lost 5 bases and J lost 5, with 13 bases in between. The CDR3 nucleotides are TGTGCCAGCAGTCTTTCGGGGGAACATCAGCCCCAGCATTTT. This encodes CASSLSGEHQPQHF.

The CDR3 is CASSSGTGGLKEQYF. The DNA for the CDR3 is TGTGCCAGCAGCTCTGGGACAGGGGGCCTTAAGGAGCAGTACTTC. V and J are TRBV13 and TRBJ2-7; 12 positions match TRBD1. Trimming cost V 4 bases and J 7 bases; bases outside gene matches: 8. Germline V gene sequence: CDR1 PRHDT, CDR2 FYEKMQ (reference sequence). The CDR3 covers 15 residues.